What follows are 7 T cell receptor beta chains derived from one specimen sequenced in a study of cytomegalovirus exposure and HLA in healthy donors. The study ran its PCR with 60 Vbeta and 13 Jbeta primers. Some clones are missing from TCRdb's copy, which holds only in-frame ones; the method was immunoSEQ multiplex PCR. The listing records some 120,000 clones. The sequencing input was PBMCs. The receptors were sampled from a man younger than 35 in good health and CMV-seronegative.

The chain uses TRBV5-6 and TRBJ1-2; 7 bases are shared with TRBD1. J was trimmed by 8 bases and V by 0 bases; bases with no gene match: 10. The CDR3 is made up of 15 amino acids. Germline V gives CDR1 SGHDT, CDR2 YYEEEE. CDR3 in DNA: TGTGCCAGCAGCTTGGGGGGACAGACCTTCGGGGGCTACACCTTC. This translates into CASSLGGQTFGGYTF.

The chain is built from TRBV6-5 and TRBJ2-1; possible D gene TRBD2, 6 bases. In germline, CDR1 is MNHEY, CDR2 SVGAGI. V was trimmed by 6 bases and J by 4 bases, leaving 13 bases between them. This CDR3 has 14 amino acids. This CDR3 is CASRNNGGYNEQFF. The CDR3 nucleotides read TGTGCCAGCAGGAACAACGGGGGTTACAATGAGCAGTTCTTC.

The rearrangement uses TRBV2 and TRBJ1-5; D perhaps matches TRBD1 (6 bases). CDR1 SNHLY and CDR2 FYNNEI come from the germline V gene. This CDR3 comprises 14 residues. Trimming stripped 5 bases from V and 0 bases from J, with 8 bases between. The CDR3 sequence is CASSSGVSNQPQHF. Written as DNA, the CDR3 is TGTGCCAGCAGTTCAGGGGTTAGCAATCAGCCCCAGCATTTT.

V usage is TRBV30 and J usage is TRBJ1-5; D unresolved. V was cut by 2 bases and J by 3 bases, with 8 bases left in between. The CDR3 totals 13 residues. Germline assignment: CDR1 GTSNPN and CDR2 SVGIG (reference sequence). The CDR3 coding sequence is TGTGCCTGGAGTCGCGACACCAATCAGCCCCAGCATTTT. This codes for CAWSRDTNQPQHF.

This rearrangement joins TRBV15 to TRBJ2-7, with D perhaps matching TRBD2 (5 bases). The V and J ends lost 3 bases and 2 bases respectively, with 11 bases between them. The CDR3 has 14 residues. CDR1 and CDR2 from the germline V gene are LNHNV and YYDKDF (reference sequence). The CDR3 DNA is TGTGCCACCAGCAGTAGGACTTCTCCCTACGAGCAGTACTTC. Protein sequence: CATSSRTSPYEQYF.

The V and J genes are TRBV7-2 and TRBJ1-5; D is unresolved. This CDR3 comprises 16 residues. V lost 1 base to trimming and J lost 2 bases, with 12 bases between them. Germline V gene lookup returns CDR1 SGHTA and CDR2 FQGNSA. The CDR3 DNA sequence: TGTGCCAGCAGCTTAGGATCTGGGCTCGGCAATCAGCCCCAGCATTTT. It is translated as CASSLGSGLGNQPQHF.

The chain couples TRBV6-5 to TRBJ2-3, with D perhaps matching TRBD1 (5 bases). Trimming cost V 4 bases and J 5 bases, with 16 bases left between them. The germline gives CDR1 MNHEY, CDR2 SVGAGI. This CDR3 region has 15 residues. CDR3 bases: TGTGCCAGCAGTTCGAGGACACCGTCAGGAGATACGCAGTATTTT. Its translation: CASSSRTPSGDTQYF.